These 18 T cell receptor beta chains came from one sample sequenced in a study of high-grade serous ovarian cancer treatment subgroups. Tumor tissue was taken before any definitive surgery or chemotherapy was given. The method was immunoSEQ multiplex PCR; TCRdb's version includes in-frame clones alone and lacks a portion of them. The sample lists thousands of clones; almost 80% were seen once. The sequencing sample was made of tumor tissue. Receptor source: a human donor with high-grade serous ovarian cancer.

The CDR3 region has the DNA TGTGCCAGTAGTCGTCTAGCGGGGGGGCGGAGCTACAATGAGCAGTTCTTC. Residues: CASSRLAGGRSYNEQFF. The gene calls are TRBV19 and TRBJ2-1; 12 bases are a match to TRBD2. The CDR3 contains 17 residues. Looked up from germline, CDR1 is LNHDA and CDR2 is SQIVND (reference sequence). Trimming at V came to 5 bases and at J to 3 bases, leaving 8 bases not matched to a gene.

The chain couples TRBV4-1 to TRBJ1-1; D not certain. Germline assignment: CDR1 MGHRA and CDR2 YSYEKL. The CDR3 has 17 amino acids. With 0 bases removed from V and 3 bases from J, the gap between germline ends came to 17 bases. DNA for the CDR3: TGCGCCAGCAGCCAAGATAGCGGGAGGTCTGTGGACACTGAAGCTTTCTTT. This encodes CASSQDSGRSVDTEAFF.

J is TRBJ1-5 and V is TRBV21-1. TRBV21-1 is described as a pseudogene. This CDR3 contains 13 residues. The CDR3 protein is CASSKWRGQPQHF. The DNA of the CDR3 is TGTGCCAGCAGCAAATGGCGGGGTCAGCCCCAGCATTTT.

This clone is labeled as medium-sized (0.01 to 0.1%). The chain couples TRBV4-1 to TRBJ1-1; D gene ambiguous. Germline CDR1 reads MGHRA; CDR2 reads YSYEKL. Trimming shortened V by 4 bases and J by 1 base, and 7 bases separated the two germline ends. The CDR3 covers 13 residues. CDR3 protein: CASSLRRNTEAFF. CDR3 sequence (DNA): TGCGCCAGCAGCCTCCGGAGGAACACTGAAGCTTTCTTT.

The chain couples TRBV5-1 to TRBJ2-3; D unclear. V gave up 0 bases and J gave up 0 bases, with 8 bases separating them. This CDR3 contains 15 residues. From germline, CDR1 is SGHRS and CDR2 YFSETQ. The CDR3 sequence is CASSLVPASTDTQYF. DNA of the CDR3: TGCGCCAGCAGCTTGGTGCCTGCTAGCACAGATACGCAGTATTTT. Supplemented by reference TRBV5-1 and TRBJ2-3, the full variable domain reads KAGVTQTPRYLIKTRGQQVTLSCSPISGHRSVSWYQQTPGQGLQFLFEYFSETQRNKGNFPGRFSGRQFSNSRSEMNVSTLELGDSALYLCASSLVPASTDTQYFGPGTRLTVL.

The rearrangement uses TRBV29-1 and TRBJ1-1, with D perhaps matching TRBD1 (5 bases). CDR3 length: 13 residues. Trimming shortened V by 3 bases and J by 1 base, and 9 bases separated the two germline ends. Germline CDR1 reads SQVTM; CDR2 reads ANQGSEA. CDR3 nucleotides: TGCAGCGTTGAGAGGGGCAAGAACACTGAAGCTTTCTTT. It translates to CSVERGKNTEAFF.

The chain is built from TRBV29-1 and TRBJ1-2; a weak D match, TRBD1 (5 bases). The germline V and J ends were trimmed by 4 bases and 2 bases, with 8 bases remaining between them. The length of the CDR3 is 12 residues. CDR1 is SQVTM, CDR2 ANQGSEA, per germline. The CDR3 spells CSVVGENYGYTF. The CDR3 DNA reads TGCAGCGTTGTAGGGGAAAACTATGGCTACACCTTC. Complete variable domain (other parts from reference TRBV29-1 and TRBJ1-2): SAVISQKPSRDICQRGTSLTIQCQVDSQVTMMFWYRQQPGQSLTLIATANQGSEATYESGFVIDKFPISRPNLTFSTLTVSNMSPEDSSIYLCSVVGENYGYTFGSGTRLTVV.

The rearrangement uses TRBV7-8 and TRBJ1-5, with D maybe TRBD1 (5 bases). Germline V lookup: CDR1 SGHVS, CDR2 FQNEAQ. V lost 2 bases, J lost 0 bases, and 14 bases lay in between. The CDR3 totals 17 residues. DNA of the CDR3: TGTGCCAGCAGCTTAACAGGAGATCATTATAGCAATCAGCCCCAGCATTTT. It codes for CASSLTGDHYSNQPQHF.

The rearrangement links TRBV11-2 to TRBJ2-6, with unresolved D. V lost 6 bases, J lost 3 bases, and 6 bases lay in between. The germline V gene encodes CDR1 SGHAT and CDR2 FQNNGV. This CDR3 spans 13 amino acids. CDR3 in amino acids: CASRLLGANVLTF. CDR3 nucleotides: TGTGCCAGCAGACTCCTTGGGGCCAACGTCCTGACTTTC.

This clone has a handful of counts. V usage is TRBV7-6 and J usage is TRBJ1-1; no definite D call. V lost 4 bases to trimming and J lost 1 base, with 7 bases between them. The CDR3 has 13 residues. CDR1 is SGHVS, CDR2 FNYEAQ, per germline. This CDR3 reads CASSWTKNTEAFF. In DNA form, the CDR3 reads TGTGCCAGCAGCTGGACGAAGAACACTGAAGCTTTCTTT. The entire variable domain, with the rest obtained from reference TRBV7-6 and TRBJ1-1, is as follows: GAGVSQSPRYKVTKRGQDVALRCDPISGHVSLYWYRQALGQGPEFLTYFNYEAQQDKSGLPNDRFSAERPEGSISTLTIQRTEQRDSAMYRCASSWTKNTEAFFGQGTRLTVV.

The chain recombines TRBV5-8 with TRBJ2-7, with TRBD2 as a possible D gene (6 bases). The CDR3 loop spans 14 amino acids. The germline gives CDR1 SGHTS, CDR2 YDEGEE. Trimming cost V 3 bases and J 7 bases, with 17 bases left between them. The CDR3 DNA is TGTGCCAGCAGCTACCCTACTAGGGCGGGGGAGCAGTACTTC. This codes for CASSYPTRAGEQYF.

The table lists this clone with a count of one. The chain is built from TRBV18 and TRBJ2-7, with 12 bases identical to TRBD2. The J segment lost 2 bases and the V segment lost 2 bases, leaving 4 bases of the junction unmatched. Germline V gene lookup returns CDR1 KGHSH and CDR2 LQKENI. The CDR3 has 16 residues. CDR3 in DNA: TGTGCCAGCTCACCAGGTCTAGCGGGGGGGACCTACGAGCAGTACTTC. Translating gives CASSPGLAGGTYEQYF.

The chain employs TRBV7-9 and TRBJ1-5, with D tentatively TRBD1 (5 bases). Germline-derived CDR1 and CDR2 are SEHNR and FQNEAQ (reference sequence). Between the trimmed V and J ends, which lost 5 bases and 5 bases, there was a span of 10 bases. The CDR3 sequence is 13 residues long. The CDR3 coding sequence is TGTGCCAGCAGCCTACAGGAGGATCAGCCCCAGCATTTT. Protein product: CASSLQEDQPQHF.

The chain carries TRBV5-1 and TRBJ1-2; D is unresolved. Trimming shortened V by 0 bases and J by 5 bases, and 14 bases separated the two germline ends. The CDR3 sequence is 15 residues long. Germline CDR1 reads SGHRS; CDR2 reads YFSETQ. CDR3 amino acids: CASSLGTDGFYGYTF. The CDR3 DNA reads as TGCGCCAGCAGCTTGGGGACGGACGGCTTTTATGGCTACACCTTC.

The V gene is TRBV7-2, the J gene TRBJ2-7, with TRBD1 matching over 11 bases. Per the germline V gene, CDR1 is SGHTA and CDR2 is FQGNSA. V lost 6 bases and J lost 0; bases outside the gene matches: 4. This CDR3 is 15 amino acids long. DNA for the CDR3: TGTGCCAGCAGTCGGACAGGGGGCTTCTCCTACGAGCAGTACTTC. Translation gives CASSRTGGFSYEQYF.

This clone was counted a few times. The V call is TRBV6-5, the J call TRBJ2-1; D is uncertain. The V end was cut by 6 bases, the J end by 5 bases, with 8 bases between. The length of the CDR3 is 12 residues. Germline assignment: CDR1 MNHEY and CDR2 SVGAGI. CDR3 nucleotides: TGTGCCAGCAGCTCGCTAAACAATGAGCAGTTCTTC. Its translation: CASSSLNNEQFF.

This chain connects TRBV5-4 to TRBJ1-2; the D gene is possibly TRBD1 (5 bases). Germline assignment: CDR1 SGHNT and CDR2 YYREEE (reference sequence). The CDR3 covers 12 residues. V lost 4 bases to trimming and J lost 5 bases, with 9 bases between them. CDR3 nucleotides: TGTGCCAGCAGCGGGGACGGGTATGGCTACACCTTC. Its translation is CASSGDGYGYTF.

The chain joins TRBV6-4 to TRBJ2-7, with unresolved D. Deletions cut 0 bases from V and 0 bases from J, with 12 bases between. The CDR3 contains 16 residues. CDR1 is MRHNA and CDR2 is SNTAGT in the germline V gene. The CDR3 loop is CASSDSTVLSSYEQYF. CDR3 coding DNA: TGTGCCAGCAGTGACTCGACCGTACTAAGCTCCTACGAGCAGTACTTC.